A selection of T cell receptor beta chains follows, all from one sample in a study of T cell responses to AZD1222 COVID-19 vaccine. Some clones are missing from TCRdb's copy, which holds only in-frame ones; the method was immunoSEQ multiplex PCR. The table includes around 110,000 clones, 87% detected once. The input for sequencing was peripheral blood, taken on day 0 of AZD1222 vaccination. The receptors shown here come from an adult in good health. The CDR3 runs from the conserved cysteine through the conserved F or W. The D gene is left open where the match is weak. Clone size is given for some rows only: seen once, a few or many times, or a class if the clone is expanded.

. TRBJ1-3 TRBV5-4 . CASRLAGDGNTIYF TGTGCCAGCAGGCTGGCAGGGGACGGAAACACCATATATTTT
. TRBJ1-5 TRBV20-1 . CSASRGVSALYSNQPQHF TGCAGTGCTAGTCGCGGGGTTTCCGCGCTGTATAGCAATCAGCCCCAGCATTTT
TRBD2 TRBJ2-3 TRBV6-4 many CASSPTSGGGTDTQYF TGTGCCAGCAGCCCCACTAGCGGGGGAGGCACAGATACGCAGTATTTT
. TRBJ2-7 TRBV7-9 . CASRLAADAYEQYF TGTGCCAGCAGACTCGCAGCGGACGCCTACGAGCAGTACTTC
TRBD1 TRBJ1-5 TRBV7-8 . CASSLAIGTAASNQPQHF TGTGCCAGCAGCTTAGCGATAGGGACAGCAGCTAGCAATCAGCCCCAGCATTTT
. TRBJ2-7 TRBV4-1 . CASSQSRATEQYF TGCGCCAGCAGCCAAAGTCGGGCGACCGAGCAGTACTTC
. TRBJ2-1 TRBV28 . CASSFLRGLNEQFF TGTGCCAGCAGTTTTCTGCGGGGCCTCAATGAGCAGTTCTTC
. TRBJ1-1 TRBV10-1 . CASGTEQMNTEAFF TGCGCCAGCGGTACAGAACAAATGAACACTGAAGCTTTCTTT
. TRBJ1-6 TRBV30 . CACGVSYNSPLHF TGTGCCTGCGGGGTCTCCTATAATTCACCCCTCCACTTT
. TRBJ2-5 TRBV19 . CASHDRLKETQYF TGTGCCAGCCACGACAGGTTGAAAGAGACCCAGTACTTC
. TRBJ1-6 TRBV30 . CAWSDGYFHF TGTGCCTGGAGTGATGGGTATTTCCACTTT
. TRBJ2-1 TRBV16 . CASSQSQVQQFF TGTGCCAGCAGCCAATCCCAAGTCCAGCAGTTCTTC
TRBD2 TRBJ2-7 TRBV29-1 . CSVEVSGTSYEQYF TGCAGCGTTGAAGTAAGCGGGACCTCCTACGAGCAGTACTTC
TRBD1 TRBJ1-5 TRBV29-1 . CSVLTGRGQPQHF TGCAGCGTCCTGACAGGGAGGGGGCAGCCCCAGCATTTT
. TRBJ1-1 TRBV7-8 . CASSLGRNTEAFF TGTGCCAGCAGCTTGGGACGGAACACTGAAGCTTTCTTT
. TRBJ2-2 TRBV19 once CASSIATNTGELFF TGTGCCAGTAGTATCGCCACGAACACCGGGGAGCTGTTTTTT
. TRBJ2-3 TRBV7-7 few CASSEPGGTQYF TGTGCCAGCAGCGAGCCGGGCGGTACGCAGTATTTT
. TRBJ1-2 TRBV4-2 . CASSQGTKLSF TGTGCCAGCAGCCAGGGAACCAAACTGAGCTTC
. TRBJ1-5 TRBV2 . CASSHEGGYSNQPQHF TGTGCCAGCAGTCACGAAGGGGGTTATAGCAATCAGCCCCAGCATTTT
TRBD2 TRBJ2-3 TRBV3-1/TRBV3-2 . CASSQLLADSSTDTQYF TGTGCCAGCAGCCAATTACTAGCGGATTCTAGCACAGATACGCAGTATTTT
. TRBJ1-6 TRBV3-1/TRBV3-2 . CASSPPLVSPLHF TGTGCCAGCAGCCCCCCCTTGGTTTCACCCCTCCACTTT
. TRBJ1-5 TRBV3-1/TRBV3-2 . CASSQGRYQPQHF TGTGCCAGCAGCCAAGGCCGTTATCAGCCCCAGCATTTT
TRBD1 TRBJ1-1 TRBV7-9 . CASSFDRGIPRAFF TGTGCCAGCAGCTTTGACAGGGGTATCCCGAGGGCTTTCTTT
. TRBJ1-2 TRBV7-9 . CASSPTGLGTNYGYTF TGTGCCAGCAGCCCAACCGGACTCGGCACTAACTATGGCTACACCTTC
TRBD2 TRBJ2-1 TRBV9 . CASSGERGGPLRGSSYNEQFF TGTGCCAGCAGCGGGGAGCGGGGGGGCCCGCTAAGAGGGAGCTCCTACAATGAGCAGTTCTTC
. TRBJ1-5 TRBV7-9 . CASQMNQPQHF TGTGCCTCCCAAATGAATCAGCCCCAGCATTTT
. TRBJ1-3 TRBV18 . CASSPSGSNSGNTIYF TGTGCCAGCTCACCCTCGGGCAGCAACTCTGGAAACACCATATATTTT
. TRBJ2-7 TRBV11-3 . CASSGGGEQYF TGTGCCAGCAGTGGAGGGGGCGAGCAGTACTTC
. TRBJ1-1 TRBV7-9 . CASSFQGIAVTEAFF TGTGCCAGCAGCTTCCAGGGGATCGCCGTCACTGAAGCTTTCTTT
TRBD1 TRBJ1-3 TRBV7-6 . CASSQGQGLNTIYF TGTGCCAGCAGCCAGGGACAGGGGCTAAACACCATATATTTT
. TRBJ1-3 TRBV28 . CASRGRARNTIYF TGTGCCAGCAGGGGGCGGGCAAGAAACACCATATATTTT
TRBD1 TRBJ2-3 TRBV7-9 . CASSLWRDRETDTQYF TGTGCCAGCAGCTTATGGCGGGACAGGGAAACCGATACGCAGTATTTT
. TRBJ1-5 TRBV30 . CAWSDSGNQPQHF TGTGCCTGGAGCGACTCGGGGAATCAGCCCCAGCATTTT
. TRBJ2-7 TRBV28 . CATYPGYTYEQYF TGTGCCACCTACCCGGGATACACCTACGAGCAGTACTTC
. TRBJ2-5 TRBV9 . CASSVALVGTQYF TGTGCCAGCAGCGTAGCACTAGTCGGGACCCAGTACTTC
. TRBJ1-4 TRBV24-1 . CATSDYYGEKLFF TGTGCCACCAGTGACTACTACGGGGAAAAACTGTTTTTT
. TRBJ2-5 TRBV19 . CASSIRAVRGETQYF TGTGCCAGTAGTATTCGGGCGGTTAGGGGAGAGACCCAGTACTTC
. TRBJ1-1 TRBV18 . CASSPLGAPIFTEAFF TGTGCCAGCTCACCACTGGGGGCCCCGATTTTCACTGAAGCTTTCTTT
. TRBJ1-1 TRBV15 . CATSRVGEPEAFF TGTGCCACCAGCAGAGTGGGGGAACCTGAAGCTTTCTTT
. TRBJ2-7 TRBV21-1 . CASSDKLRDISYEQYF TGTGCCAGCAGCGATAAACTCCGGGACATTTCTTACGAGCAGTACTTC
. TRBJ1-4 TRBV29-1 . CSAESYGGDLNEKLFF TGCAGCGCTGAATCATACGGCGGGGATCTTAATGAAAAACTGTTTTTT
TRBD1 TRBJ1-2 TRBV19 . CASSSGQGAYGYTF TGTGCCAGTAGTTCGGGACAGGGGGCCTATGGCTACACCTTC
. TRBJ2-1 TRBV5-1 . CASSLVGVREQFF TGCGCCAGCAGCTTGGTAGGTGTGCGTGAGCAGTTCTTC
TRBD1 TRBJ1-2 TRBV7-2 . CASSFDRDYGYTF TGTGCCAGCAGCTTCGACAGGGACTATGGCTACACCTTC
TRBD2 TRBJ2-1 TRBV11-2 . CASSPRASGRNEQFF TGTGCCAGCAGCCCGAGGGCTAGCGGGCGGAATGAGCAGTTCTTC
TRBD1 TRBJ1-1 TRBV7-2 once CASSSRQGIAEAFF TGTGCCAGCAGCTCCCGACAGGGGATAGCTGAAGCTTTCTTT
. TRBJ2-3 TRBV3-1/TRBV3-2 . CASSLGRSFVMQDTQYF TGTGCCAGCAGCCTGGGACGTTCCTTTGTCATGCAAGATACGCAGTATTTT
. TRBJ1-5 TRBV27 . CASSSTRVHSNQPQHF TGTGCCAGCAGTTCCACGAGAGTCCATAGCAATCAGCCCCAGCATTTT